This T cell receptor (beta chain) appears in the sequencing data of a study of OX40 agonist ivuxolimab in advanced cancers. About the research overall: Allowance was made for prior anti-PD-1, anti-PD-L1 or anti-CTLA-4 therapy, and 35% to 40% had some.

Germline V lookup: CDR1 SEHNR, CDR2 FQNEAQ (reference sequence). Trimming cost V 6 bases and J 5 bases; bases outside gene matches: 7. The CDR3 has 14 residues. No patient had autoimmune disease or received systemic immunosuppression. Blood sampling took place at baseline, cycle 4 day 1, and cycle 7 day 1. This table comes from immunoSEQ multiplex PCR, and its TCRdb copy is limited to in-frame clones, with some not included. This table has 55,000 to 80,000 clones, 70% to 90% appearing once. Regarding this clone: Its antigen remains unknown.

Findings and caveats of the study: Not determined was the antigen specificity of the expanded peripheral T cells.

Sequencing was performed on CD4+ or CD8+ T cells sorted from blood, taken in a trial of the OX40 agonist ivuxolimab. The gene calls are TRBV7-9 and TRBJ2-5; 9 bases are a match to TRBD1. The TCR was taken from an adult with an advanced solid tumor such as melanoma, head and neck, liver or kidney cancer. As DNA, the CDR3 is TGTGCCAGCAGGGCCGGGACAGGGACGGAGACCCAGTACTTC. Translation: CASRAGTGTETQYF.